These 17 T cell receptor beta chains were all obtained from the same sample, sequenced in a study of blood T cell repertoires in COVID-19. The table came from immunoSEQ multiplex PCR; TCRdb's copy has only in-frame clones and leaves some out. The data show about 430,000 clones, approximately 90% seen once. The sequenced material came from PBMCs or T cells enriched from blood (not recorded which). All receptors derive from a woman between 18 and 29 years old who had been exposed to COVID-19.

The chain combines TRBV9 with TRBJ1-3; D is ambiguous. Germline V lookup: CDR1 SGDLS, CDR2 YYNGEE. The length of the CDR3 is 17 residues. Deletions cut 0 bases from V and 4 bases from J, with 17 bases between. CDR3 loop: CASSVATGTSGGNTIYF. The DNA of the CDR3 is TGTGCCAGCAGCGTAGCTACGGGAACATCGGGGGGAAACACCATATATTTT.

The chain is built from TRBV7-2 and TRBJ1-4; TRBD1 aligns across 9 bases. Trimming took 6 bases from V and 8 from J; bases not matched to a gene: 10. This CDR3 spans 15 amino acids. Germline V gene sequence: CDR1 SGHTA, CDR2 FQGNSA. The CDR3 loop is CASSRDRAFQEKLFF. CDR3 DNA sequence: TGTGCCAGCAGTCGGGACAGGGCTTTTCAAGAAAAACTGTTTTTT.

This chain connects TRBV18 to TRBJ1-6; 7 positions match TRBD1. The germline V gene encodes CDR1 KGHSH and CDR2 LQKENI. J lost 6 bases, V lost 6 bases, and 11 bases had no gene match. CDR3 length equals 16 residues. CDR3 in DNA: TGTGCCAGCTCGCCTGGGACAGCCGGCCGTAATTCACCCCTCCACTTT. It yields the protein CASSPGTAGRNSPLHF. The full variable domain, its missing parts supplied by reference TRBV18 and TRBJ1-6, is NAGVMQNPRHLVRRRGQEARLRCSPMKGHSHVYWYRQLPEEGLKFMVYLQKENIIDESGMPKERFSAEFPKEGPSILRIQQVVRGDSAAYFCASSPGTAGRNSPLHFGNGTRLTVT.

The rearrangement uses TRBV19 and TRBJ2-7; TRBD1 agrees at 7 bases. The CDR3 runs 11 residues. V was clipped by 9 bases and J by 4 bases; unmatched bases: 3. Germline CDR1 and CDR2: LNHDA and SQIVND (reference sequence). The CDR3 nucleotides are TGTGCCAGCAGGGGGTCTTACGAGCAGTACTTC. It translates to CASRGSYEQYF.

V is TRBV9 and J is TRBJ2-1, with TRBD1 matching over 7 bases. The V gene end was trimmed by 0 bases and the J gene end by 9 bases; junction bases not matched to a gene: 3. This CDR3 is built from 13 residues. Germline CDR1 reads SGDLS; CDR2 reads YYNGEE. The CDR3 sequence is CASSVGWTGEQFF. The CDR3 bases are TGTGCCAGCAGCGTAGGATGGACAGGTGAGCAGTTCTTC.

The V and J genes are TRBV6-5 and TRBJ2-5, with TRBD1 matching over 7 bases. The V gene end was trimmed by 6 bases and the J gene end by 5 bases; junction bases not matched to a gene: 12. Germline V gives CDR1 MNHEY, CDR2 SVGAGI. The CDR3 contains 15 residues. CDR3 DNA: TGTGCCAGCAGACAAGGACAGGCCCGGGTCGAGACCCAGTACTTC. Translation: CASRQGQARVETQYF.

Written as DNA, the CDR3 is TGTGCCAGCAGTTTATCCCCGGGGATGAACACTGAAGCTTTCTTT. Its translation is CASSLSPGMNTEAFF. The chain uses TRBV28 and TRBJ1-1; no definite D call. The CDR3 contains 15 residues. V shed 1 base and J shed 0 bases, with 9 bases lying between them. Germline V lookup: CDR1 MDHEN, CDR2 SYDVKM.

The CDR3 DNA reads as TGTGCCAGCACAAGATCTACCACCGGGGAGCTGTTTTTT. This sequence encodes CASTRSTTGELFF. This rearrangement joins TRBV27 to TRBJ2-2, with D unresolved. The V gene lost 7 bases and the J gene lost 4 bases, with 10 bases spanning the gap. This CDR3 comprises 13 residues. The germline V gene encodes CDR1 MNHEY and CDR2 SMNVEV (reference sequence).

The chain is built from TRBV11-2 and TRBJ2-1; D might be TRBD2 (5 bases). The CDR3 runs to 12 residues. V was pared by 7 bases and J by 12 bases, with 16 bases between. The germline gives CDR1 SGHAT, CDR2 FQNNGV. CDR3: CASTNQLVAQFF. DNA of the CDR3: TGTGCCAGCACCAATCAACTAGTTGCGCAGTTCTTC. The complete variable domain, with remaining parts taken from reference TRBV11-2 and TRBJ2-1, reads EAGVAQSPRYKIIEKRQSVAFWCNPISGHATLYWYQQILGQGPKLLIQFQNNGVVDDSQLPKDRFSAERLKGVDSTLKIQPAKLEDSAVYLCASTNQLVAQFFGPGTRLTVL.

V usage is TRBV19 and J usage is TRBJ1-6, with D perhaps TRBD1 (6 bases). V lost 5 bases and J lost 9, with 17 bases in between. Per the germline V gene, CDR1 is LNHDA and CDR2 is SQIVND (reference sequence). The CDR3 extends over 15 amino acids. The CDR3 DNA reads as TGTGCCAGTAGTGCTTACAGGGAAGGGGCTTCACCCCTCCACTTT. Translation: CASSAYREGASPLHF.

In DNA, the CDR3 is TGCAGCGGTGTTGTGGGGGCTGGGGGGGAGCTGTTTTTT. Translation: CSGVVGAGGELFF. V is TRBV29-1 and J is TRBJ2-2, with D maybe TRBD1 (6 bases). This CDR3 comprises 13 residues. Germline V lookup: CDR1 SQVTM, CDR2 ANQGSEA. Between the trimmed V and J ends, which lost 7 bases and 8 bases, there was a span of 17 bases.

This clone was counted only a few times. The chain recombines TRBV27 with TRBJ2-7, with 8 bases fitting TRBD2. The trim removed 5 bases at V and 2 bases at J, leaving 11 bases unmatched. Germline CDR1 is MNHEY and CDR2 is SMNVEV (reference sequence). The CDR3 is made up of 16 amino acids. The CDR3: CASSILAGYAPYEQYF. For the CDR3, the DNA is TGTGCCAGCAGTATTCTAGCGGGCTATGCCCCCTACGAGCAGTACTTC.

The chain combines TRBV2 with TRBJ1-2; perhaps TRBD1 as D (5 bases). The CDR3 covers 15 residues. CDR1 and CDR2 (germline): SNHLY, FYNNEI. V dropped 10 bases and J dropped 4 bases, with 22 bases sitting between them. CDR3 in DNA: TGTGCCACTAAAAACGGGGCGGGGAGTACCTATGGCTACACCTTC. This encodes CATKNGAGSTYGYTF.

The J gene is TRBJ1-3, the V gene TRBV5-1, with 9 bases fitting TRBD1. In germline, CDR1 is SGHRS, CDR2 YFSETQ. J lost 4 bases, V lost 1 base, and 6 bases had no gene match. This CDR3 contains 16 residues. This chain's CDR3 is CASSLSGQGYGNTIYF. The DNA of the CDR3 is TGCGCCAGCAGCTTGAGTGGACAGGGGTACGGAAACACCATATATTTT.

This sequence joins TRBV2 and TRBJ2-3; TRBD1 might be the D (6 bases). The CDR3 is 15 amino acids. Trimming took 5 bases from V and 2 from J, leaving 14 bases between them. Germline-derived CDR1 and CDR2 are SNHLY and FYNNEI. The CDR3 DNA reads TGTGCCAGCAGTCCACAGGGTCTGAACACAGATACGCAGTATTTT. Protein sequence: CASSPQGLNTDTQYF. The whole variable domain, remainder taken from reference TRBV2 and TRBJ2-3, is EPEVTQTPSHQVTQMGQEVILRCVPISNHLYFYWYRQILGQKVEFLVSFYNNEISEKSEIFDDQFSVERPDGSNFTLKIRSTKLEDSAMYFCASSPQGLNTDTQYFGPGTRLTVL.

V gene TRBV28 combines with J gene TRBJ1-5; TRBD1 aligns across 7 bases. From germline, CDR1 is MDHEN and CDR2 SYDVKM. CDR3 length: 17 amino acids. With V trimmed by 1 base and J by 5 bases, 11 bases remained unmatched. The CDR3, as DNA: TGTGCCAGCAGTTTATACCCGGGCAGGGGGGAGGATCAGCCCCAGCATTTT. Translated: CASSLYPGRGEDQPQHF. Filled out from reference TRBV28 and TRBJ1-5, the complete variable domain reads DVKVTQSSRYLVKRTGEKVFLECVQDMDHENMFWYRQDPGLGLRLIYFSYDVKMKEKGDIPEGYSVSREKKERFSLILESASTNQTSMYLCASSLYPGRGEDQPQHFGDGTRLSIL.

The CDR3 DNA follows: TGTGCCACCAGCAGATTCAACCAGGTAGACCAGCCCCAGCATTTT. Its translation: CATSRFNQVDQPQHF. The rearrangement links TRBV15 to TRBJ1-5, with no clear D. Looked up from germline, CDR1 is LNHNV and CDR2 is YYDKDF (reference sequence). V was cut by 2 bases and J by 7 bases, with 15 bases left in between. The CDR3 extends over 15 amino acids.